A single TCR beta chain is shown here with its context. The sample belongs to a study of T cell responses to AZD1222 COVID-19 vaccine. V gave up 7 bases and J gave up 7 bases; unmatched junction bases: 5. The CDR3 sequence is 14 residues long. Germline V gives CDR1 SGHTA, CDR2 FQGTGA. The method was immunoSEQ multiplex PCR; TCRdb's version includes in-frame clones alone and lacks a portion of them. The sample carries some 120,000 clones, more than 70% recorded once. The material was peripheral blood, obtained on day 0 of AZD1222 vaccination. The sequence came from an adult in good health. The V call is TRBV7-3, the J call TRBJ2-1, with TRBD1 matching over 12 bases. As DNA, the CDR3 is TGTGCCAGCAAAAAGGGACAGGGGGCTAATGAGCAGTTCTTC. Translated: CASKKGQGANEQFF.